These T cell receptor beta chains were read from a single sample in a study of blood T cell repertoires in COVID-19. Profiling relied on immunoSEQ multiplex PCR, and the TCRdb table lists in-frame clones only, not all of them. This table has 160,000 or so clones, over 75% appearing once. Specimen: peripheral blood. The source of these receptors is a man in his 70s who had recovered from COVID-19. Each CDR3 is given with its conserved first and last residue. A D gene is named only where the DNA matches it firmly. Size values are once, few and many counts, or a class for expanded clones, and some rows have none.

>NA|TRBJ2-7|TRBV7-3|NA
CASSSATYEQYF
TGTGCCAGCAGTAGCGCGACCTACGAGCAGTACTTC
>TRBD1|TRBJ1-2|TRBV5-1|NA
CASSLAGTGGSGYTF
TGCGCCAGCAGCTTGGCAGGGACAGGGGGCTCCGGCTACACCTTC
>NA|TRBJ1-3|TRBV5-6|NA
CASSVSGAGNTIYF
TGTGCCAGCAGCGTATCAGGGGCGGGAAACACCATATATTTT
>TRBD2|TRBJ2-1|TRBV7-8|NA
CASSFGRLAGVRDEQFF
TGTGCCAGCAGCTTCGGGAGACTAGCGGGAGTTCGTGATGAGCAGTTCTTC
>NA|TRBJ2-2|TRBV6-2/TRBV6-3|NA
CASSNTPTEGGELFF
TGTGCCAGCAGTAACACCCCGACAGAAGGCGGGGAGCTGTTTTTT
>TRBD1|TRBJ1-5|TRBV11-1|NA
CASSKDRDQPQHF
TGTGCCAGCAGCAAGGACAGGGATCAGCCCCAGCATTTT
>TRBD1|TRBJ1-2|TRBV9|many
CASSVRTGHGYTF
TGTGCCAGCAGCGTAAGGACAGGCCATGGCTACACCTTC
>NA|TRBJ1-3|TRBV5-1|NA
CASSFTGGNTIYF
TGCGCCAGCAGCTTCACAGGCGGAAACACCATATATTTT
>NA|TRBJ1-4|TRBV15|NA
CASGIYRATNEKLFF
TGTGCCAGCGGAATTTACAGGGCAACTAATGAAAAACTGTTTTTT
>NA|TRBJ1-4|TRBV14|NA
CASSQGSEARGLTNEKLFF
TGTGCCAGCAGCCAAGGGTCCGAAGCGAGGGGGTTAACTAATGAAAAACTGTTTTTT
>NA|TRBJ2-7|TRBV9|NA
CASSPHEDTSYEQYF
TGTGCCAGCAGCCCCCATGAGGACACCTCCTACGAGCAGTACTTC
>TRBD2|TRBJ2-7|TRBV28|NA
CASKGLGKNDEQYF
TGTGCCAGCAAGGGACTAGGGAAGAATGACGAGCAGTACTTC
>NA|TRBJ1-2|TRBV12-3/TRBV12-4|NA
CASSLEGLGGYTF
TGTGCCAGCAGTTTAGAGGGACTTGGTGGCTACACCTTC
>NA|TRBJ2-7|TRBV20-1|NA
CSASSQGGLYEQYF
TGCAGTGCTAGTAGTCAGGGGGGCCTCTACGAGCAGTACTTC
>NA|TRBJ1-5|TRBV20-1|few
CSAPPKGTQHF
TGCAGTGCGCCGCCTAAGGGGACCCAGCATTTT
>NA|TRBJ1-3|TRBV7-2|NA
CASSPFTDSGNTIYF
TGTGCCAGCAGCCCTTTTACAGATTCTGGAAACACCATATATTTT
>NA|TRBJ1-5|TRBV5-8|NA
CASSLRAGNQPQHF
TGTGCCAGCAGCTTGCGTGCGGGGAATCAGCCCCAGCATTTT
>TRBD1|TRBJ1-1|TRBV7-3|NA
CASSWTGNTEAFF
TGTGCCAGCAGCTGGACAGGGAACACTGAAGCTTTCTTT
>TRBD2|TRBJ2-7|TRBV5-1|NA
CASSREGTSGRFSEQYF
TGCGCCAGCAGCAGGGAAGGGACTAGCGGGAGATTCTCCGAGCAGTACTTC
>NA|TRBJ1-5|TRBV6-2/TRBV6-3|NA
CASSYSPQWGLIDSNQPQHF
TGTGCCAGCAGTTACTCGCCGCAGTGGGGCCTTATAGATAGCAATCAGCCCCAGCATTTT
>TRBD1|TRBJ2-7|TRBV7-9|NA
CASSLEGQGPYEQYF
TGTGCCAGCAGCTTAGAGGGACAGGGGCCCTACGAGCAGTACTTC
>NA|TRBJ2-1|TRBV27|NA
CASSFSPGGPLNEQFF
TGTGCCAGCAGTTTCTCCCCGGGCGGGCCGTTAAATGAGCAGTTCTTC
>TRBD1|TRBJ2-7|TRBV5-1|NA
CASSSGQQGGLRGQYF
TGCGCCAGCAGCTCCGGGCAACAGGGGGGTCTACGAGGGCAGTACTTC
>TRBD1|TRBJ2-7|TRBV2|NA
CASSLTGGSSYEQYF
TGTGCCAGCAGCCTAACAGGGGGTAGCTCCTACGAGCAGTACTTC
>TRBD2|TRBJ2-3|TRBV7-8|NA
CASSLASGTHADTQYF
TGTGCCAGCAGCTTAGCTAGCGGGACCCACGCAGATACGCAGTATTTT
>NA|TRBJ1-2|TRBV7-9|few
CASSLGQINYGYTF
TGTGCCAGCAGCTTAGGTCAGATTAACTATGGCTACACCTTC
>TRBD2|TRBJ2-7|TRBV6-5|few
CASSSRGSGSLEQYF
TGTGCCAGCAGTTCCCGTGGTAGCGGGAGTTTAGAGCAGTACTTC
>TRBD2|TRBJ2-1|TRBV5-1|NA
CASSSTSGIDNEQFF
TGCGCCAGCAGCTCCACTAGCGGGATCGACAATGAGCAGTTCTTC
>NA|TRBJ1-3|TRBV7-9|NA
CASSLAQGASGNTIYF
TGTGCCAGCAGCTTAGCGCAAGGGGCTTCTGGAAACACCATATATTTT
>TRBD2|TRBJ2-1|TRBV9|NA
CASSAGLANYNEQFF
TGTGCCAGCAGCGCGGGACTAGCCAACTACAATGAGCAGTTCTTC
>NA|TRBJ1-2|TRBV25-1|once
CASSDRDSTGYTF
TGTGCCAGCAGTGACAGGGATTCGACTGGCTACACCTTC
>NA|TRBJ2-3|TRBV18|NA
CASSPPAAQPTDTQYF
TGTGCCAGCTCACCACCGGCTGCACAGCCCACAGATACGCAGTATTTT
>NA|TRBJ2-1|TRBV9|once
CASSVGGGVQFF
TGTGCCAGCAGCGTAGGCGGGGGCGTGCAGTTCTTC
>TRBD1|TRBJ2-3|TRBV5-1|many
CASSYGQGGPDTQYF
TGCGCCAGCAGCTACGGACAGGGAGGCCCAGATACGCAGTATTTT
>NA|TRBJ2-1|TRBV19|NA
CASSMVGLYNEQFF
TGTGCCAGTAGTATGGTTGGGCTTTACAATGAGCAGTTCTTC
>NA|TRBJ2-1|TRBV11-3|NA
CASSLGSNEQFF
TGTGCCAGCAGCTTAGGTTCTAATGAGCAGTTCTTC
>NA|TRBJ2-1|TRBV27|NA
CASSLSGSGSYNEQFF
TGTGCCAGCAGTTTATCGGGGAGCGGCTCCTACAATGAGCAGTTCTTC
>TRBD1|TRBJ1-2|TRBV12-3/TRBV12-4|once
CASSWSGGEGYTF
TGTGCCAGCAGTTGGTCAGGGGGCGAAGGCTACACCTTC
>NA|TRBJ2-1|TRBV7-9|NA
CASSWRRSLGDYEQFF
TGTGCCAGCAGCTGGAGGCGGTCCTTGGGTGATTATGAGCAGTTCTTC
>TRBD1|TRBJ2-2|TRBV5-4|NA
CASSLVVRTGGTGELFF
TGTGCCAGCAGCTTGGTGGTTCGGACAGGGGGTACCGGGGAGCTGTTTTTT
>TRBD2|TRBJ2-1|TRBV9|NA
CASSVGTSGSDEQFF
TGTGCCAGCAGCGTAGGGACTAGCGGGAGTGATGAGCAGTTCTTC
>TRBD1|TRBJ1-5|TRBV2|NA
CASSDSGGGVNQPQHF
TGTGCCAGCAGTGATAGCGGAGGGGGCGTCAATCAGCCCCAGCATTTT
>TRBD2|TRBJ2-1|TRBV27|NA
CASSRSGGTYNEQFF
TGTGCCAGCAGCCGATCCGGGGGGACCTACAATGAGCAGTTCTTC
>TRBD1|TRBJ1-3|TRBV13|NA
CASSSGVTGGSGNTIYF
TGTGCCAGCAGCTCAGGGGTCACAGGGGGCTCTGGAAACACCATATATTTT
>NA|TRBJ1-5|TRBV5-5|NA
CASSLGWAAGASNQPQHF
TGTGCCAGCAGCTTGGGTTGGGCGGCAGGGGCAAGCAATCAGCCCCAGCATTTT
>TRBD1|TRBJ2-5|TRBV5-6|NA
CASSSGTVQETQYF
TGTGCCAGCAGCTCGGGGACAGTGCAAGAGACCCAGTACTTC
>TRBD1|TRBJ1-1|TRBV7-2|NA
CASSSGGGTEAFF
TGTGCCAGCAGCTCAGGGGGCGGCACTGAAGCTTTCTTT
>TRBD2|TRBJ2-1|TRBV5-6|once
CASSQTSGAYNEQFF
TGTGCCAGCAGCCAGACTAGCGGGGCGTACAATGAGCAGTTCTTC
>TRBD1|TRBJ2-7|TRBV6-5|NA
CASSRPGQGINPQYF
TGTGCCAGCAGTAGACCGGGACAGGGGATCAATCCGCAGTACTTC
>TRBD1|TRBJ1-2|TRBV28|once
CASSSTGGRFYGYTF
TGTGCCAGCAGTTCGACAGGGGGCCGGTTCTATGGCTACACCTTC
>TRBD2|TRBJ2-1|TRBV5-5|few
CASSPGTSENEQFF
TGTGCCAGCAGCCCCGGGACTAGCGAGAATGAGCAGTTCTTC
>TRBD1|TRBJ2-1|TRBV10-3|once
CAISERLGQSYNEQFF
TGTGCCATCAGTGAGCGTTTGGGACAGTCTTACAATGAGCAGTTCTTC